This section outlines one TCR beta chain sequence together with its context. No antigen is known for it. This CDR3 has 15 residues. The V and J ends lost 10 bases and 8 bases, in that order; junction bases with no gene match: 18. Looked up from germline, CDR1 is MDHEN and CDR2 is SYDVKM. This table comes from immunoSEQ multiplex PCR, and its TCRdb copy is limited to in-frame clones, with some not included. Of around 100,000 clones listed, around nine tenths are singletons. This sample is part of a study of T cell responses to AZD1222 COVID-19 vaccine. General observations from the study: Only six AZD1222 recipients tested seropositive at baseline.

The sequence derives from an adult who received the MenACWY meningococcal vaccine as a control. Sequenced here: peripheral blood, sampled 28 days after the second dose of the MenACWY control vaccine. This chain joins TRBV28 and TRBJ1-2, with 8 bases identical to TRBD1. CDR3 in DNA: TGTGCCACCCAGGGGGCACAGTCCCAGGGATACGGCTACACCTTC. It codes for CATQGAQSQGYGYTF.